This T cell receptor (beta chain) was profiled in a study of spatial heterogeneity in lung cancer. In the library, each TCR cDNA molecule bore its own unique molecular identifier. TCRdb passed the 5' RACE reads through MiXCR, listing each CDR3 protein once. The table records 17,000 or so distinct CDR3 sequences, more than 5.5% of them present only once. Time point defined: sample taken at primary tumor resection. Tumor, nontumor lung or frozen PBMC supplied whole RNA, sequenced without sorting. This clonotype was picked up many times. Its antigen is undetermined. A library prepared for alpha chains yielded this beta chain as an off-target read; its size is of little meaning. Findings and caveats of the study: In tumors, expanded intratumoral alpha and beta TCR counts tracked mutation counts.

The sequence was obtained from a male donor with early-stage non-small cell lung cancer. The starting material was lung tumor tissue, obtained at surgery.

CDR3 amino acids: CASSQQLAGFDTDTQYF. The CDR3 DNA reads as TGCGCCAGCAGCCAACAACTAGCGGGATTTGACACAGATACGCAGTATTTT. The chain joins TRBV4-1 to TRBJ2-3, with TRBD2 matching 10 bases. V was clipped by 2 bases and J by 2 bases; unmatched bases: 7. Germline CDR1 reads MGHRA; CDR2 reads YSYEKL. The CDR3 is 17 amino acids.